A single T cell receptor (beta chain) is shown here with its context. The target of this receptor is not known. Qualities for individual bases were not recorded, and no much larger clone is one base off. This sample was included in a study of early T cells in non-severe SARS-CoV-2 infection (dated by TCRdb to the early 2020s). Background on the whole study: Bulk RNA from unsorted whole blood was used for TCR sequencing, so alpha and beta chains could not be paired.

The study was a case-control design nested within a healthcare worker cohort in London, UK, with weekly nasopharyngeal swab PCR tests and blood sampling. Healthcare workers were enrolled in the week of the UK lockdown, from 23 to 31 March 2020, and were followed every week for up to about 15 weeks. To prepare the library, 5' RACE was applied. Sequencing was carried out with a NextSeq 500. The TCR library protocol attached unique molecular identifiers to individual cDNA molecules to correct for sequencing error and PCR bias. TCR alpha and beta chains were both sequenced, and the abundances of alpha and beta sequences in each sample were closely correlated with each other. Per the original workflow: Decombinator V4 was used to annotate TCR sequences for V gene, J gene and CDR3. Expanded TCRs were defined as changing significantly between any two time points under a Poisson model with p below 0.0001. Abundances of TCRs were expressed as counts per million after normalisation to the total number of TCRs sequenced in each sample. TRAV1-2 paired with TRAJ12, TRAJ20 or TRAJ33 defined MAIT TCRs, while TRAV10 paired with TRAJ18 defined iNKT TCRs. A search of VDJdb, accessed on 1 November 2021, was run for TCRs annotated to CMV, EBV and SARS-CoV-2, with TCRs annotated for multiple antigens excluded. TCRdb redid the processing of the public reads, applying fastp at Q25 and MiXCR, and retained in-frame beta chains. Every CDR3 protein is listed once, alongside the most common genes and DNA of its rows. V and J calls and clone size were set by TCRdb, not the authors. The sample yields fewer than 120,000 distinct CDR3 sequences; over 9.5% were counted once. The ten largest clones capture about 3.8% of the sample.

Via the germline V gene (reference sequence), CDR1 is LNHDA and CDR2 SQIVND. V lost 8 bases and J lost 0 bases, and the count of bases not matched to a germline gene is 4. The CDR3 measures 14 amino acids from cysteine to phenylalanine. The DNA shown is the 42-base CDR3, in frame from base 1. Paper-wide results and their limitations: VDJdb matching was skewed toward anti-spike CD8 responses and likely underestimated virus-specific expansions by missing private and CD4 specificities.

The specimen comprised whole blood, sampled at baseline. This receptor was obtained from an adult who was a healthcare worker with PCR-confirmed SARS-CoV-2 infection or an uninfected control (not recorded which). Recombination linked TRBV19 to TRBJ1-2, and 9 junctional nucleotides match TRBD1. The CDR3 reads CASATGGSNYGYTF. Here is the DNA: TGTGCCAGTGCTACAGGGGGCTCTAACTATGGCTACACCTTC. When the CDR3 is completed using the reference TRBV19 and TRBJ1-2 genes on either side, the full variable domain is DGGITQSPKYLFRKEGQNVTLSCEQNLNHDAMYWYRQDPGQGLRLIYYSQIVNDFQKGDIAEGYSVSREKKESFPLTVTSAQKNPTAFYLCASATGGSNYGYTFGSGTRLTVV.